The 21 T cell receptor beta chains given below trace back to one sample, sequenced in a study of CD8+ T cells in alopecia areata. Extracted from the samples, RNA was reverse transcribed into cDNA to serve as the sequencing template. Sequencing was performed with immunoSEQ multiplex PCR; in TCRdb, only in-frame clones are kept and a portion is missing. The data contain 100,000 to 150,000 clones, less than 80% of them singletons. The source material was CD4+ T cells sorted from blood. The receptors stem from a human donor in good health.

The chain has TRBV7-2 and TRBJ1-4; a possible D gene is TRBD1 (6 bases). Trimming stripped 5 bases from V and 5 bases from J, with 12 bases between. Germline V gives CDR1 SGHTA, CDR2 FQGNSA. The CDR3 has 14 residues. DNA of the CDR3: TGTGCCAGCAGCACCAACAGGGCGAATGAAAAACTGTTTTTT. Its translation is CASSTNRANEKLFF.

A word on this clone: No DNA is shown, since the ends of the CDR3 on it are uncertain; the CDR3 is the one TCRdb lists. The chain is built from TRBV7-2 and TRBJ2-6; the DNA was not used to check the table's D call, TRBD2. The length of the CDR3 is 15 amino acids, counting both ends. Germline V CDR1 and CDR2: SGHTA, FQGNSA. The CDR3 sequence is CASRGGTSVANVLTF.

J is TRBJ2-1 and V is TRBV29-1; a weak D match, TRBD1 (6 bases). Trimming pared 1 base from V and 11 bases from J, leaving 15 bases between. The CDR3 consists of 13 residues. Germline assignment: CDR1 SQVTM and CDR2 ANQGSEA. CDR3 protein: CSVEGGVRDKQFF. CDR3 sequence (DNA): TGCAGCGTTGAAGGAGGCGTACGGGACAAGCAGTTCTTC.

The V gene is TRBV4-2, the J gene TRBJ2-7; possibly TRBD1 or TRBD2 for D (5 bases each). The germline gives CDR1 LGHNA, CDR2 YNFKEQ. Trimming took off 1 base at V and 7 bases at J, with 14 bases between the two ends. This CDR3 is built from 14 residues. For the CDR3, the DNA is TGTGCCAGCAGCCAAGGAGGGCAGGGAGAGGAGCAGTACTTC. Residues: CASSQGGQGEEQYF.

J is TRBJ1-1 and V is TRBV29-1; possibly TRBD1 for D (5 bases). Trimming left V 7 bases short and J 1 base short, with 10 bases between. This CDR3 is built from 12 residues. The germline V gene encodes CDR1 SQVTM and CDR2 ANQGSEA. The CDR3 region is CSARGANTEAFF. The CDR3 DNA follows: TGCAGCGCCCGAGGGGCGAACACTGAAGCTTTCTTT.

The chain links TRBV7-7 to TRBJ2-5; 9 nucleotides match TRBD1. This CDR3 has 14 amino acids. Germline-derived CDR1 and CDR2 are SSHAT and FNYEAQ (reference sequence). With 5 bases clipped from V and 5 bases from J, the junction kept 6 bases outside the gene matches. This CDR3 is CASSLTGTGETQYF. CDR3 in DNA: TGTGCCAGCAGCCTAACCGGGACAGGGGAGACCCAGTACTTC.

The CDR3 region has the DNA TGTGCCAGCAGCTTAGCGGACAGGGGGAACATTCAGTACTTC. Translated: CASSLADRGNIQYF. V gene TRBV7-2 combines with J gene TRBJ2-4, with 10 bases that match TRBD1. The CDR3 sequence is 14 residues long. From germline, CDR1 is SGHTA and CDR2 FQGNSA. The ends lost 0 bases at V and 7 bases at J; junction bases unmatched: 0.

This clone was found a few times. Other DNA sequences in this sample translate to the same CDR3. V and J are TRBV30 and TRBJ2-7, with D tentatively TRBD2 (5 bases). The germline gives CDR1 GTSNPN, CDR2 SVGIG (reference sequence). V lost 1 base to trimming and J lost 3 bases, with 7 bases between them. This CDR3 contains 12 residues. The CDR3 reads CAWSARGYEQYF. DNA of the CDR3: TGTGCCTGGAGTGCTCGGGGCTACGAGCAGTACTTC.

This clone was seen a handful of times. The chain joins TRBV4-1 to TRBJ2-1; D uncertain. V was pared by 0 bases and J by 1 base, with 10 bases between. The CDR3 runs 16 residues. Germline CDR1 is MGHRA and CDR2 is YSYEKL. CDR3 in amino acids: CASSQEGTPSYNEQFF. CDR3 nucleotide sequence: TGCGCCAGCAGCCAAGAGGGCACCCCATCCTACAATGAGCAGTTCTTC.

The chain joins TRBV5-1 to TRBJ1-1, with TRBD1 as a possible D gene (6 bases). Trimming removed 1 base at V and 1 base at J, with 8 bases between. The germline V gene encodes CDR1 SGHRS and CDR2 YFSETQ. The CDR3 consists of 14 residues. The CDR3 nucleotides read TGCGCCAGCAGCTTGCAGGGGACGAACACTGAAGCTTTCTTT. Translation: CASSLQGTNTEAFF. Full variable domain (outside the CDR3, taken from reference TRBV5-1 and TRBJ1-1): KAGVTQTPRYLIKTRGQQVTLSCSPISGHRSVSWYQQTPGQGLQFLFEYFSETQRNKGNFPGRFSGRQFSNSRSEMNVSTLELGDSALYLCASSLQGTNTEAFFGQGTRLTVV.

The CDR3 region has the DNA TGCACCAGCAGCCTGTCAGGGGGAGCCGAAGAGACCCAGTACTTC. This encodes CTSSLSGGAEETQYF. The genes are TRBV1 and TRBJ2-5; whether TRBD1, the table's D call, matches the DNA was not checked. TRBV1 corresponds to a pseudogene. CDR3 length: 15 residues.

The chain is built from TRBV5-1 and TRBJ2-1, with 9 bases lining up with TRBD1. Germline V gene lookup returns CDR1 SGHRS and CDR2 YFSETQ. This CDR3 has 14 residues. Losses at the gene ends were 7 bases for V and 2 bases for J; bases not matched to a gene: 4. The CDR3 DNA is TGCGCCAGCCGGACAGGGGAAACCTACAATGAGCAGTTCTTC. Translation: CASRTGETYNEQFF.

The chain is built from TRBV6-1 and TRBJ2-4; a weak D match, TRBD2 (7 bases). Per the germline V gene, CDR1 is MNHNS and CDR2 is SASEGT. V lost 1 base and J 2 bases, leaving 15 bases between the germline ends. CDR3 length: 17 residues. The CDR3 region has the DNA TGTGCCAGCAGTGAAGAGTTTCGGGGGGCGACCAAAAACATTCAGTACTTC. Amino acids: CASSEEFRGATKNIQYF.

This chain joins TRBV2 and TRBJ1-1; the D is unclear. The CDR3 length is 11 residues. The germline V and J ends were trimmed by 6 bases and 7 bases, with 9 bases remaining between them. Germline CDR1 and CDR2: SNHLY and FYNNEI. The CDR3 DNA reads as TGTGCCAGCAGCCTAGAACGTGAAGCTTTCTTT. Amino acids: CASSLEREAFF.

The V call is TRBV4-1, the J call TRBJ1-6; 7 bases line up with TRBD1. V gave up 1 base and J gave up 7 bases; unmatched junction bases: 4. The CDR3 is 15 amino acids. CDR1 and CDR2 (germline): MGHRA, YSYEKL. The CDR3 sequence: CASSQATGWNSPLHF. The CDR3 nucleotides read TGCGCCAGCAGCCAAGCGACAGGGTGGAATTCACCCCTCCACTTT.

The chain links TRBV29-1 to TRBJ2-7, with 7 nucleotides matching TRBD1. The CDR3 runs to 13 residues. V shed 8 bases and J 3 bases; nucleotides not matched to a gene: 10. Germline V gene data show CDR1 as SQVTM and CDR2 as ANQGSEA. The CDR3 sequence is CSCRGSIGYEQYF. Here the CDR3 DNA reads TGCAGCTGCAGGGGGTCCATAGGCTACGAGCAGTACTTC.

The chain has TRBV19 and TRBJ1-5; 10 bases are a match to TRBD1. Germline loops: CDR1 LNHDA, CDR2 SQIVND (reference sequence). The trim removed 7 bases at V and 7 bases at J, leaving 10 bases unmatched. CDR3 length equals 15 residues. DNA of the CDR3: TGTGCCAGTAAGCCGGGACAGGGGATTATCCAGCCCCAGCATTTT. Translated: CASKPGQGIIQPQHF.

This clone was counted once. The rearrangement joins TRBV6-5 to TRBJ1-2; the match to TRBD1 covers 7 bases. J gave up 4 bases and V 6 bases, and 8 bases lay outside the gene matches. This CDR3 contains 14 residues. Germline CDR1 and CDR2: MNHEY and SVGAGI. CDR3 nucleotides: TGTGCCAGCAGAAGACAGGGTGGGGGCTATGGCTACACCTTC. Translating it yields CASRRQGGGYGYTF.

The chain uses TRBV5-6 and TRBJ2-1; D unclear. The ends were cut back, 3 bases at V and 7 bases at J, with 11 bases in the middle. The CDR3 consists of 13 residues. CDR1 is SGHDT and CDR2 is YYEEEE in the germline V gene. The CDR3: CASSWGRLNEQFF. The DNA for the CDR3 is TGTGCCAGCAGCTGGGGTCGACTGAATGAGCAGTTCTTC. Full variable domain (outside the CDR3, taken from reference TRBV5-6 and TRBJ2-1): DAGVTQSPTHLIKTRGQQVTLRCSPKSGHDTVSWYQQALGQGPQFIFQYYEEEERQRGNFPDRFSGHQFPNYSSELNVNALLLGDSALYLCASSWGRLNEQFFGPGTRLTVL.

This rearrangement joins TRBV30 to TRBJ1-5, with D unresolved. Germline V gene data show CDR1 as GTSNPN and CDR2 as SVGIG (reference sequence). This CDR3 contains 13 residues. V lost 1 base to trimming and J lost 4 bases, with 8 bases between them. The CDR3 here is CAWSEGRNQPQHF. The CDR3 bases are TGTGCCTGGAGTGAGGGCAGGAATCAGCCCCAGCATTTT.

The CDR3 DNA is TGCAGCGTTGCAGACAGGGCCTACACTGAAGCTTTCTTT. Residues: CSVADRAYTEAFF. The chain carries TRBV29-1 and TRBJ1-1, with 7 bases that match TRBD1. With V trimmed by 4 bases and J by 3 bases, 5 bases remained unmatched. In germline, CDR1 is SQVTM, CDR2 ANQGSEA. CDR3 length: 13 residues. Drawing the rest from reference TRBV29-1 and TRBJ1-1, the complete variable domain is SAVISQKPSRDICQRGTSLTIQCQVDSQVTMMFWYRQQPGQSLTLIATANQGSEATYESGFVIDKFPISRPNLTFSTLTVSNMSPEDSSIYLCSVADRAYTEAFFGQGTRLTVV.